What follows are 27 T cell receptor beta chains derived from one specimen sequenced in a study of early T cells in non-severe SARS-CoV-2 infection. TCRdb itself ran the 5' RACE reads through MiXCR, one entry per CDR3 protein. The sample shows 95,000 to 110,000 distinct CDR3 sequences, approximately 10% of them seen only once. The sample consisted of whole blood. The receptors shown here come from an adult who was a healthcare worker with PCR-confirmed SARS-CoV-2 infection or an uninfected control (not recorded which).

With respect to this clonotype: A much larger clone differs from this one at a single base, so this may be a read error. This CDR3 is missing its conserved last phenylalanine or tryptophan, likely due to a read error. The DNA for the CDR3 is TGTGCCAGCAGCTTAAGGGGGCCCGCAGATACGCAGTATTCT. It translates to CASSLRGPADTQYS. The V and J genes are TRBV11-1 and TRBJ2-3; 7 positions agree with TRBD1. Per germline, CDR1 SGHAT and CDR2 FQDESV (reference sequence). The ends lost 2 bases at V and 4 bases at J; junction bases unmatched: 3. This CDR3 is built from 14 residues.

This clonotype was seen many times. V usage is TRBV6-5 and J usage is TRBJ2-1; D is undetermined. Germline values: CDR1 MNHEY, CDR2 SVGAGI. The CDR3 sequence is 13 residues long. V was trimmed by 2 bases and J by 4 bases, leaving 6 bases between them. CDR3 in DNA: TGTGCCAGCAGTTACGGAAGATACAATGAGCAGTTCTTC. Amino acids: CASSYGRYNEQFF.

This clonotype was recorded at least ten times. This sequence joins TRBV20-1 and TRBJ1-2; D remains unclear. The V and J ends lost 1 base and 3 bases respectively, with 12 bases between them. CDR1 DFQATT and CDR2 SNEGSKA come from the germline V gene (reference sequence). The CDR3 is 14 amino acids. The CDR3 coding sequence is TGCAGTGCTAGAGTAAGAGGCATTGACTATGGCTACACCTTC. Amino acids: CSARVRGIDYGYTF.

The chain recombines TRBV6-4 with TRBJ2-1, with 9 bases lining up with TRBD1. Looked up from germline, CDR1 is MRHNA and CDR2 is SNTAGT. V gave up 0 bases and J gave up 3 bases; unmatched junction bases: 3. This CDR3 comprises 16 residues. This CDR3 is CASSDSRTGDYNEQFF. The CDR3 DNA follows: TGTGCCAGCAGTGACTCTAGGACAGGGGACTACAATGAGCAGTTCTTC.

This chain connects TRBV7-2 to TRBJ2-1; 11 bases align to TRBD2. Germline V gene data show CDR1 as SGHTA and CDR2 as FQGNSA. CDR3 length: 14 amino acids. The trim removed 5 bases at V and 7 bases at J, leaving 4 bases unmatched. The CDR3 reads CASSELAGGNEQFF. CDR3 DNA: TGTGCCAGCAGCGAGTTAGCGGGGGGGAATGAGCAGTTCTTC.

In its sample, this clonotype was seen many times. J is TRBJ1-1 and V is TRBV6-5, with D unresolved. The CDR3 loop spans 15 amino acids. The V gene lost 3 bases and the J gene lost 4 bases, with 15 bases spanning the gap. Germline loops: CDR1 MNHEY, CDR2 SVGAGI. This CDR3 is CASSYSVTGGTEAFF. The DNA for the CDR3 is TGTGCCAGCAGTTATTCCGTGACTGGAGGCACTGAAGCTTTCTTT.

This chain joins TRBV29-1 and TRBJ1-1; D unclear. This CDR3 has 13 residues. CDR1 SQVTM and CDR2 ANQGSEA come from the germline V gene. Trimming took 7 bases from V and 1 from J, leaving 13 bases between them. The CDR3 is CSAKRQQNTEAFF. The CDR3 DNA reads TGCAGCGCCAAGAGGCAGCAGAACACTGAAGCTTTCTTT.

This clonotype came up many times. This chain links TRBV30 with TRBJ1-5; tentatively, D is TRBD1 (6 bases). The germline V gene encodes CDR1 GTSNPN and CDR2 SVGIG (reference sequence). V was trimmed by 0 bases and J by 7 bases, leaving 10 bases between them. This CDR3 comprises 13 residues. CDR3 loop: CAWSVAGEQPQHF. The CDR3 DNA follows: TGTGCCTGGAGTGTGGCAGGGGAGCAGCCCCAGCATTTT. Together with reference TRBV30 and TRBJ1-5, the CDR3 gives the full variable domain: SQTIHQWPATLVQPVGSPLSLECTVEGTSNPNLYWYRQAAGRGLQLLFYSVGIGQISSEVPQNLSASRPQDRQFILSSKKLLLSDSGFYLCAWSVAGEQPQHFGDGTRLSIL.

This clonotype turned up a few times. V and J are TRBV20-1 and TRBJ1-5, with 7 bases that match TRBD1. This CDR3 comprises 14 residues. The V and J ends lost 6 bases and 7 bases, in that order; junction bases with no gene match: 12. Germline loops: CDR1 DFQATT, CDR2 SNEGSKA (reference sequence). CDR3 coding DNA: TGCAGTGCCCATCAGGACAGGCTGGGGCAGCCCCAGCATTTT. Protein: CSAHQDRLGQPQHF.

V and J are TRBV24-1 and TRBJ2-2; 7 nucleotides agree with TRBD1. After removal of 9 bases from V and 0 bases from J, the junction contained 0 bases not matched to a gene. Germline V gives CDR1 KGHDR, CDR2 SFDVKD. The CDR3 sequence is 13 residues long. In nucleotides, the CDR3 is TGTGCCACCGGGACAGCGAACACCGGGGAGCTGTTTTTT. Its translation: CATGTANTGELFF.

This clonotype was counted many times. The chain links TRBV21-1 to TRBJ2-1. TRBV21-1 is a pseudogene locus. This CDR3 comprises 12 residues. This chain's CDR3 is CAGDTSYNEQFF. The CDR3 nucleotides are TGTGCCGGAGACACCTCCTACAATGAGCAGTTCTTC.

This clonotype came up many times. This chain connects TRBV20-1 to TRBJ1-6; maybe TRBD1 (5 bases). Germline V CDR1 and CDR2: DFQATT, SNEGSKA (reference sequence). V lost 3 bases to trimming and J lost 4 bases, with 10 bases between them. The CDR3 contains 14 residues. The CDR3 spells CSASFGTYNSPLHF. In DNA form, the CDR3 reads TGCAGTGCTAGTTTCGGGACGTATAATTCACCCCTCCACTTT.

As DNA, the CDR3 is TGTGCCAGCAGCCCCAGCGGTCTCCGAGGGGACAATGAGCAGTTCTTC. Translated: CASSPSGLRGDNEQFF. The chain recombines TRBV13 with TRBJ2-1; TRBD1 or TRBD2 may be the D gene (5 bases each). Germline V CDR1 and CDR2: PRHDT, FYEKMQ (reference sequence). The V end lost 5 bases, the J end lost 5 bases, and 19 bases lay between the germline ends. The CDR3 runs 16 residues.

This clonotype was observed a handful of times. CDR3 sequence (DNA): TGTGCCAGCAGTTTGGACAGTACTAACTATGGCTACACCTTC. Translation: CASSLDSTNYGYTF. The chain links TRBV12-3 or TRBV12-4 to TRBJ1-2; D might be TRBD1 (6 bases). Trimming shortened V by 3 bases and J by 0 bases, and 8 bases separated the two germline ends. The CDR3 consists of 14 residues.

The table lists this clonotype with many counts. The V gene is TRBV4-3, the J gene TRBJ2-5; 10 bases agree with TRBD2. This CDR3 is 17 amino acids long. Per the germline V gene, CDR1 is LGHNA and CDR2 is YSLEER. With 0 bases clipped from V and 5 bases from J, the junction kept 9 bases outside the gene matches. The CDR3 sequence: CASSQDLASGSSETQYF. The CDR3 DNA follows: TGCGCCAGCAGCCAAGATTTGGCTAGCGGGAGCAGTGAGACCCAGTACTTC.

For the CDR3, the DNA is TGTGCCAGCAAACTAGGGGGGGGCAGAGAGACCCAGTACTTC. The encoded protein is CASKLGGGRETQYF. The gene calls are TRBV7-2 and TRBJ2-5; TRBD2 might be the D (7 bases). Deletions cut 7 bases from V and 4 bases from J, with 16 bases between. Germline V lookup: CDR1 SGHTA, CDR2 FQGNSA. CDR3 length: 14 amino acids.

The chain carries TRBV19 and TRBJ1-5, with 11 bases lining up with TRBD1. V gave up 6 bases and J gave up 0 bases; unmatched junction bases: 7. CDR1 is LNHDA and CDR2 is SQIVND in the germline V gene (reference sequence). The CDR3 runs to 17 residues. In DNA, the CDR3 is TGTGCCAGTAGCCCGGACAGGGGGCAATATAGCAATCAGCCCCAGCATTTT. It is translated as CASSPDRGQYSNQPQHF. The whole variable domain, filled in from reference TRBV19 and TRBJ1-5, reads DGGITQSPKYLFRKEGQNVTLSCEQNLNHDAMYWYRQDPGQGLRLIYYSQIVNDFQKGDIAEGYSVSREKKESFPLTVTSAQKNPTAFYLCASSPDRGQYSNQPQHFGDGTRLSIL.

This chain links TRBV20-1 with TRBJ1-1; D is undetermined. V was cut by 2 bases and J by 1 base, with 11 bases left in between. CDR1 and CDR2 (germline): DFQATT, SNEGSKA (reference sequence). The CDR3 has 14 residues. The CDR3 loop reads CSARPPDRNTEAFF. Written as DNA, the CDR3 is TGCAGTGCTAGACCCCCCGATCGGAACACTGAAGCTTTCTTT.

This clonotype was picked up many times. The chain couples TRBV18 to TRBJ2-1, with 10 bases aligning to TRBD2. After removal of 2 bases from V and 6 bases from J, the junction contained 7 bases not matched to a gene. The germline gives CDR1 KGHSH, CDR2 LQKENI. The CDR3 has 16 amino acids. CDR3 in amino acids: CASSPRGLAGVNEQFF. The CDR3 DNA follows: TGTGCCAGCTCACCAAGGGGTCTAGCGGGGGTCAATGAGCAGTTCTTC.

This clonotype was observed many times. This chain uses TRBV30 with TRBJ1-2, with 7 nucleotides matching TRBD1. This CDR3 comprises 12 residues. The junction had 4 bases not matched to a gene; V was cut back by 5 bases and J by 4 bases. Germline V CDR1 and CDR2: GTSNPN, SVGIG (reference sequence). CDR3 sequence (DNA): TGTGCCTGGGCCCGGGACAGCTATGGCTACACCTTC. It yields the protein CAWARDSYGYTF.

This clonotype was picked up a small number of times. This chain uses TRBV6-6 with TRBJ2-3; D is possibly TRBD2 (6 bases). V lost 2 bases and J lost 6, with 18 bases in between. This CDR3 region has 16 residues. The V gene's germline CDR1 is MNHNY and CDR2 SVGAGI (reference sequence). The CDR3 sequence is CASSYQQRNGGDTQYF. The CDR3 region has the DNA TGTGCCAGCAGTTACCAGCAGCGTAACGGAGGGGATACGCAGTATTTT.

This clonotype was counted ten times or more. V is TRBV21-1 and J is TRBJ2-5; the D segment call TRBD1 is taken from the table without a DNA check. TRBV21-1 is labeled a pseudogene. The length of the CDR3 is 20 residues. The CDR3 bases are TGTGCCAGCAGCAATGAAGGACAGGGGTGTCCCCATGATACACAAGAGACCCAGTACTTC. It encodes CASSNEGQGCPHDTQETQYF.

This chain connects TRBV13 to TRBJ2-5; D may be TRBD2 (6 bases). The CDR3 spans 16 residues. Germline lookup yields CDR1 PRHDT and CDR2 FYEKMQ (reference sequence). Trimming took off 5 bases at V and 0 bases at J, with 16 bases between the two ends. As DNA, the CDR3 is TGTGCCAGCAGCACCCCTCTTCGCGGGAACCAAGAGACCCAGTACTTC. This codes for CASSTPLRGNQETQYF.

This clonotype has at least ten counts. The gene calls are TRBV7-9 and TRBJ1-1, with 10 nucleotides matching TRBD1. The CDR3 is 16 amino acids. Germline V gene data show CDR1 as SEHNR and CDR2 as FQNEAQ (reference sequence). After removal of 2 bases from V and 1 base from J, the junction contained 4 bases not matched to a gene. CDR3 coding DNA: TGTGCCAGCAGCTTATGGGACAGGGGACGGAACACTGAAGCTTTCTTT. Its protein is CASSLWDRGRNTEAFF. The entire variable domain, with the rest obtained from reference TRBV7-9 and TRBJ1-1, is as follows: DTGVSQNPRHKITKRGQNVTFRCDPISEHNRLYWYRQTLGQGPEFLTYFQNEAQLEKSRLLSDRFSAERPKGSFSTLEIQRTEQGDSAMYLCASSLWDRGRNTEAFFGQGTRLTVV.

This clonotype showed up just a few times. In nucleotides, the CDR3 is TGTGCCAGCAGCCGAATCCTCGCGAACCCTTCCTCTGGGGCCAACGTCCTGACTTTC. The encoded protein is CASSRILANPSSGANVLTF. The V gene is TRBV11-2, the J gene TRBJ2-6; no clear D. CDR1 and CDR2 (germline): SGHAT, FQNNGV. The length of the CDR3 is 19 residues. With 5 bases removed from V and 0 bases from J, the gap between germline ends came to 20 bases.

This clonotype was counted at least ten times. The gene calls are TRBV6-5 and TRBJ2-1; 9 bases match TRBD2. Trimming cost V 4 bases and J 2 bases; bases outside gene matches: 6. Germline V gene data show CDR1 as MNHEY and CDR2 as SVGAGI. CDR3 length: 16 amino acids. CDR3 nucleotide sequence: TGTGCCAGCAGTTGGGGACTAGCTTCTACCTACAATGAGCAGTTCTTC. Encoded protein: CASSWGLASTYNEQFF.

This clonotype was observed at least ten times. V gene TRBV20-1 combines with J gene TRBJ2-7; maybe TRBD1 (6 bases). Germline V gene data show CDR1 as DFQATT and CDR2 as SNEGSKA (reference sequence). The CDR3 is made up of 13 amino acids. Trimming removed 4 bases from V and 2 bases from J, with 12 bases in between. In DNA, the CDR3 is TGCAGTGCTAACCGGGACACCACCTACGAGCAGTACTTC. Residues: CSANRDTTYEQYF.